Below, 12 T cell receptor beta chains from the same sample are listed, as sequenced in a study of T-cell reconstitution after alpha-beta-depleted transplantation in children. Preparation of the TCRbeta library involved a method that used unique molecular identifiers. Using its own MiXCR run on the PCR reads, TCRdb lists one record per CDR3 protein. Among roughly 400,000 distinct CDR3 sequences listed, roughly 20% were seen once. Sequenced here: PBMCs from the stem cell graft donor, sampled from the stem cell graft. The receptors stem from a human donor who donated a stem cell graft to a child with acute myeloid leukemia.

This clonotype was recorded at least ten times. This sequence joins TRBV29-1 and TRBJ2-7; 8 nucleotides match TRBD2. The CDR3 contains 13 residues. The germline V gene has CDR1 SQVTM and CDR2 ANQGSEA. The V gene end was trimmed by 4 bases and the J gene end by 3 bases; junction bases not matched to a gene: 5. The CDR3, as DNA: TGCAGCGTTGGTGGACTAGCCGGCTACGAGCAGTACTTC. Encoded protein: CSVGGLAGYEQYF.

V is TRBV28 and J is TRBJ2-1; 9 nucleotides match TRBD1. This CDR3 comprises 15 residues. CDR1 is MDHEN and CDR2 is SYDVKM in the germline V gene. V dropped 7 bases and J dropped 2; count of bases not matched to a gene: 6. CDR3 amino acids: CASIEQGAPYNEQFF. The CDR3, as DNA: TGTGCCAGCATCGAACAGGGGGCGCCCTACAATGAGCAGTTCTTC.

The chain is built from TRBV7-8 and TRBJ2-1; D gene ambiguous. The CDR3 has 13 residues. V lost 5 bases to trimming and J lost 6 bases, with 11 bases between them. Germline loops: CDR1 SGHVS, CDR2 FQNEAQ. CDR3 residues: CASSTGLPNEQFF. In DNA form, the CDR3 reads TGTGCCAGCAGCACGGGCCTCCCCAATGAGCAGTTCTTC.

The gene calls are TRBV12-3 or TRBV12-4 and TRBJ1-3, with D unresolved. This CDR3 comprises 15 residues. V was shortened by 5 bases and J by 0 bases, with 11 bases between the two germline ends. CDR3 residues: CASSLSGSSGNTIYF. As DNA, the CDR3 is TGTGCCAGCAGTCTTAGCGGCTCCTCTGGAAACACCATATATTTT.

This clonotype was counted a few times. This rearrangement joins TRBV5-1 to TRBJ2-2; D call uncertain. CDR1 and CDR2 (germline): SGHRS, YFSETQ. The CDR3 contains 15 residues. The V gene lost 7 bases and the J gene lost 2 bases, with 15 bases spanning the gap. Here the CDR3 DNA reads TGCGCCAGCCAATTCGACGTACAAAACACCGGGGAGCTGTTTTTT. Residues: CASQFDVQNTGELFF.

The J gene is TRBJ1-2, the V gene TRBV4-2, with 7 bases aligning to TRBD1. Trimming removed 0 bases from V and 5 bases from J; junction bases left unmatched: 6. CDR1 LGHNA and CDR2 YNFKEQ come from the germline V gene. This CDR3 has 15 amino acids. CDR3 protein: CASSQEQGQWYGYTF. Here the CDR3 DNA reads TGTGCCAGCAGCCAAGAACAGGGGCAATGGTATGGCTACACCTTC.

There are many counts of this clonotype. The CDR3 DNA sequence: TGCAGTGCTAGGATAGGGTGGGGAGAGACCCAGTACTTC. Its translation: CSARIGWGETQYF. The J gene is TRBJ2-5, the V gene TRBV20-1; D gene uncertain. The V end was cut by 3 bases, the J end by 4 bases, with 12 bases between. The V gene's germline CDR1 is DFQATT and CDR2 SNEGSKA (reference sequence). The CDR3 is 13 amino acids.

This sequence joins TRBV20-1 and TRBJ2-4, with 7 bases lining up with TRBD2. The junction had 8 bases not matched to a gene; V was cut back by 1 base and J by 8 bases. CDR3 length: 14 amino acids. Germline V gene lookup returns CDR1 DFQATT and CDR2 SNEGSKA (reference sequence). CDR3 DNA sequence: TGCAGTGCTAGAGTTGCGGGAGTTCGTGACATTCAGTACTTC. It encodes CSARVAGVRDIQYF.

The rearrangement links TRBV28 to TRBJ2-1; D is undetermined. CDR1 MDHEN and CDR2 SYDVKM come from the germline V gene. The V gene lost 3 bases and the J gene lost 4 bases, with 16 bases spanning the gap. The CDR3 loop spans 16 amino acids. CDR3: CASSLARTSFYNEQFF. In DNA, the CDR3 is TGTGCCAGCAGTTTGGCGAGGACGTCGTTTTACAATGAGCAGTTCTTC.

This clonotype was counted many times. The chain employs TRBV20-1 and TRBJ2-7, with D possibly being TRBD2 (6 bases). The CDR3 length is 11 residues. Trimming took off 4 bases at V and 4 bases at J, with 8 bases between the two ends. Germline V lookup: CDR1 DFQATT, CDR2 SNEGSKA (reference sequence). The DNA for the CDR3 is TGCAGTGCTACGCTAGCGTACGAGCAGTACTTC. Translated: CSATLAYEQYF.

In its sample, this clonotype was seen a few times. The genes are TRBV5-1 and TRBJ2-7; perhaps D is TRBD1 or TRBD2 (6 bases each). Trimming removed 5 bases from V and 2 bases from J, with 17 bases in between. The CDR3 has 15 amino acids. Germline assignment: CDR1 SGHRS and CDR2 YFSETQ. In DNA, the CDR3 is TGCGCCAGCAGTTCCACGGGGGACAATGCCTACGAGCAGTACTTC. Translation: CASSSTGDNAYEQYF.

The rearrangement joins TRBV12-3 or TRBV12-4 to TRBJ2-7; D possibly corresponds to TRBD2 (6 bases). The V end was cut by 2 bases, the J end by 0 bases, with 11 bases between. CDR3 size: 15 residues. The CDR3 DNA sequence: TGTGCCAGCAGTTTAACTAGCTTCAACTCCTACGAGCAGTACTTC. Protein product: CASSLTSFNSYEQYF.